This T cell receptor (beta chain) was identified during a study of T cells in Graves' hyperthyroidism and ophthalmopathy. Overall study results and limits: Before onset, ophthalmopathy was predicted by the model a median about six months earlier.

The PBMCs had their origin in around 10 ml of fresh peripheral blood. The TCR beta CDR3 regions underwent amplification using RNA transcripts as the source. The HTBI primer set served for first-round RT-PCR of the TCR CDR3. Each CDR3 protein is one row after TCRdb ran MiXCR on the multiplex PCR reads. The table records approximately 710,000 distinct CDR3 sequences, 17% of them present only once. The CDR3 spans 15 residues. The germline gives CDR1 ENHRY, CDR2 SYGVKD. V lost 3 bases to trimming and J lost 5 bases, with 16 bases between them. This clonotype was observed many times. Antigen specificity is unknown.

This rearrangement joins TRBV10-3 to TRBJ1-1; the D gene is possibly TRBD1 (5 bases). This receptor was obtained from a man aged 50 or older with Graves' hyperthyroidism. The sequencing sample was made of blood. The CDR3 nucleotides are TGTGCCATCAGTGACAAGGACACCCGGGGTACTGAAGCTTTCTTT. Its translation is CAISDKDTRGTEAFF.